A single T cell receptor beta chain is shown here with its context. Its target is not known. Germline V gene lookup returns CDR1 DFQATT and CDR2 SNEGSKA (reference sequence). Trimming left V 5 bases short and J 0 bases short, with 16 bases between. The CDR3 runs 15 residues. Through a sample-barcoded 5' primer and a J-beta primer mix, a second PCR was run for roughly 7 to 11 cycles. Tagging of each cDNA molecule was performed by a template-switch adaptor with 12 random nucleotides. Via MiXCR, TCRdb re-called the 5' RACE reads, giving one row per CDR3 protein. The sample has hundreds of thousands of distinct CDR3 sequences; 20% to 25% are singletons. Researchers report isolating at least 6.5 million PBMCs per sample. The data belong to a study of blood T cells in healthy people across ages. Whole-study context: There was about one barcoded beta molecule captured by template switching per two T cells. Study conclusions and caveats: Diversity of TCR beta correlated strongly with naive T cell percentage.

This clonotype originated in a man aged 70 or older in good health. Sequencing was carried out using blood. The genes are TRBV20-1 and TRBJ2-5; weak D call: TRBD1 (5 bases). As DNA, the CDR3 is TGCAGTGCTGGGGCCGTGGACACTTACCAAGAGACCCAGTACTTC. It encodes CSAGAVDTYQETQYF.